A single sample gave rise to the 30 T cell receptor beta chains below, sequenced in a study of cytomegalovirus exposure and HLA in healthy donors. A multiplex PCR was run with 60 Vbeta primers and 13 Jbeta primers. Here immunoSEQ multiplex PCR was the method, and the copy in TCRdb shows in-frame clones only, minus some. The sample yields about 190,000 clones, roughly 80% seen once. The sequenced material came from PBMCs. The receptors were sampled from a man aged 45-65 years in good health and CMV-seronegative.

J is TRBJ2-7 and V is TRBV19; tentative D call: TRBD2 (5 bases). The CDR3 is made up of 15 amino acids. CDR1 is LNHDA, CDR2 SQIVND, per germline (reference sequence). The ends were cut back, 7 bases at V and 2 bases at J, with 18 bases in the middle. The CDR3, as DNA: TGTGCCAGTACCCCAGGTGGCGGGCCAACCTACGAGCAGTACTTC. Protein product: CASTPGGGPTYEQYF.

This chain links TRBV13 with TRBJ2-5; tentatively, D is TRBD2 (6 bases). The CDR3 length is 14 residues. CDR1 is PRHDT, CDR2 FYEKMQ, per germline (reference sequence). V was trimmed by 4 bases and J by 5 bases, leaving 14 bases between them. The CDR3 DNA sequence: TGTGCCAGCAGCTACCGGACTACCCTCGAGACCCAGTACTTC. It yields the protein CASSYRTTLETQYF.

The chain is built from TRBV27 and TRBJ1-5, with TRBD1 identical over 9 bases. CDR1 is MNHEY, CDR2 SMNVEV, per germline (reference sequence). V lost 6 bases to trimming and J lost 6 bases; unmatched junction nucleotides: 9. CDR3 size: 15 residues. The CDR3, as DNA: TGTGCCAGCAGACCCCAAACAGGGGGCGGTCAGCCCCAGCATTTT. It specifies CASRPQTGGGQPQHF.

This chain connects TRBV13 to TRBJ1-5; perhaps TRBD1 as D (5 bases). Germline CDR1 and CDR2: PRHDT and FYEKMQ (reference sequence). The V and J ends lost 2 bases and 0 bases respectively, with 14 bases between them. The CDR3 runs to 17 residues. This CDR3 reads CASSLKRGDPSNQPQHF. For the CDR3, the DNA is TGTGCCAGCAGCTTAAAACGGGGGGACCCTAGCAATCAGCCCCAGCATTTT.

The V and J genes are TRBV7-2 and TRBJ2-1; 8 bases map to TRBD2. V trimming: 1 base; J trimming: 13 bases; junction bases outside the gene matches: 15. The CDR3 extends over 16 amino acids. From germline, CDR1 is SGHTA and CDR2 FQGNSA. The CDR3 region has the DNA TGTGCCAGCAGCTTAGTGGGTTCCGGGGGGGGCGGCCCTCAGTTCTTC. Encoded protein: CASSLVGSGGGGPQFF.

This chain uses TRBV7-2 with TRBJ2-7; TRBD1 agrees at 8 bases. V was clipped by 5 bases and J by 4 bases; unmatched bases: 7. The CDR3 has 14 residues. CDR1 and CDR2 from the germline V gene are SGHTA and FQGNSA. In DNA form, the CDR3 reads TGTGCCAGCAGCCTACTTGACAGGGGTTACGAGCAGTACTTC. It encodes CASSLLDRGYEQYF.

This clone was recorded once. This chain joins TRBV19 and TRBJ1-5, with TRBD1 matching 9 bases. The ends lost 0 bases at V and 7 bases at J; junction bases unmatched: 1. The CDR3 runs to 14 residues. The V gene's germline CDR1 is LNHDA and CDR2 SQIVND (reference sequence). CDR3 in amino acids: CASSIEDRGQPQHF. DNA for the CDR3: TGTGCCAGTAGTATAGAGGACAGGGGACAGCCCCAGCATTTT. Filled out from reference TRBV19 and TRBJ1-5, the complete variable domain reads DGGITQSPKYLFRKEGQNVTLSCEQNLNHDAMYWYRQDPGQGLRLIYYSQIVNDFQKGDIAEGYSVSREKKESFPLTVTSAQKNPTAFYLCASSIEDRGQPQHFGDGTRLSIL.

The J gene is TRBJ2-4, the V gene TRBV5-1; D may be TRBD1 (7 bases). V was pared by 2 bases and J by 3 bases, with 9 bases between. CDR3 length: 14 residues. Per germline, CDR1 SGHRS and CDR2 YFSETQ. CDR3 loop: CASSFQGGKNIQYF. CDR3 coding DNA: TGCGCCAGCAGCTTTCAGGGGGGCAAAAACATTCAGTACTTC.

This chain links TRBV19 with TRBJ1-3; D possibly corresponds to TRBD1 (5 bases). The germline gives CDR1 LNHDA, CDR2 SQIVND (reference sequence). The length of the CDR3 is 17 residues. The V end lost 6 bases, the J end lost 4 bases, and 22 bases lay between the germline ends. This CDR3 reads CASSPITLRGTGNTIYF. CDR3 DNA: TGTGCCAGTAGCCCGATCACCCTAAGGGGAACCGGAAACACCATATATTTT.

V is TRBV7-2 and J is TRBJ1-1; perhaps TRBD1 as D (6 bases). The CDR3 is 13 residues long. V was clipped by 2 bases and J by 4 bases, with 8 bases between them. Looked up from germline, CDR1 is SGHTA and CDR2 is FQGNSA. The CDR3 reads CASSLLRGTEAFF. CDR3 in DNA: TGTGCCAGCAGCTTACTCAGGGGCACTGAAGCTTTCTTT.

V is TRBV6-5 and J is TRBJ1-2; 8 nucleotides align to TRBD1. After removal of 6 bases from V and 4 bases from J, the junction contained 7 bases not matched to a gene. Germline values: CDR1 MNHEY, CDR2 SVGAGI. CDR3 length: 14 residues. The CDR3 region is CASSLRGQAYGYTF. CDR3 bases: TGTGCCAGCAGCCTACGGGGACAGGCCTATGGCTACACCTTC.

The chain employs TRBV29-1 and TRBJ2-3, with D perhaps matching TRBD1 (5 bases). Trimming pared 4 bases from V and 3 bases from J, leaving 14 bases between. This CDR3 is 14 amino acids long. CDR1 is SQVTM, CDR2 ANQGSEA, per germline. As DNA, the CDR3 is TGCAGCGTTGTACGGTGGTCAGGGACAGATACGCAGTATTTT. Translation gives CSVVRWSGTDTQYF.

The chain's CDR3 is CASSLNSGTLTGETQYF. The CDR3, as DNA: TGCGCCAGCAGCTTGAACTCCGGGACTCTGACCGGGGAGACCCAGTACTTC. The V and J genes are TRBV5-1 and TRBJ2-5; TRBD2 is a possible D gene (6 bases). Germline V gives CDR1 SGHRS, CDR2 YFSETQ. Deletions cut 1 base from V and 5 bases from J, with 21 bases between. The length of the CDR3 is 17 residues.

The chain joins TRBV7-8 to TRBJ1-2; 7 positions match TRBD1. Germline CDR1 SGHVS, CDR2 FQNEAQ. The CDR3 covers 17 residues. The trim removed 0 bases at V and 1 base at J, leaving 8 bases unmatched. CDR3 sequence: CASSLAYAGGVNYGYTF. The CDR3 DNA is TGTGCCAGCAGCTTAGCGTACGCAGGGGGTGTTAACTATGGCTACACCTTC.

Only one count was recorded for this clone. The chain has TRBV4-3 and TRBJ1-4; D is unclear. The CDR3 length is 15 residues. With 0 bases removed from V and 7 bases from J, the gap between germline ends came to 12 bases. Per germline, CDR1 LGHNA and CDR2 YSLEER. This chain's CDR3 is CASSQEPVGGEKLFF. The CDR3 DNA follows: TGCGCCAGCAGCCAAGAGCCCGTGGGAGGTGAAAAACTGTTTTTT.

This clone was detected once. The CDR3 loop is CASSFRGQGNTIYF. The CDR3, as DNA: TGTGCCAGCAGCTTCAGGGGACAAGGAAACACCATATATTTT. The chain has TRBV11-2 and TRBJ1-3; a possible D gene is TRBD1 (6 bases). Trimming took off 3 bases at V and 4 bases at J, with 10 bases between the two ends. Germline V gives CDR1 SGHAT, CDR2 FQNNGV. The CDR3 sequence is 14 residues long.

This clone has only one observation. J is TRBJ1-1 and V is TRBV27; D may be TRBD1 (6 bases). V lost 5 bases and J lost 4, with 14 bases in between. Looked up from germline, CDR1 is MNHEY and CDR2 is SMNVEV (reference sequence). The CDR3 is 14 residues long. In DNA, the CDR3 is TGTGCCAGCAGTCTCAGGGGTTGGACCACTGAAGCTTTCTTT. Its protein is CASSLRGWTTEAFF.

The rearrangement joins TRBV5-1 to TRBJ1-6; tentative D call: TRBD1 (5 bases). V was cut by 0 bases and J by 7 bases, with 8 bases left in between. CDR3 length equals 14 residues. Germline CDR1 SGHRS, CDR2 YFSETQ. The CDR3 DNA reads TGCGCCAGCAGCTTGGGGGGGGAGAATTCACCCCTCCACTTT. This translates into CASSLGGENSPLHF.

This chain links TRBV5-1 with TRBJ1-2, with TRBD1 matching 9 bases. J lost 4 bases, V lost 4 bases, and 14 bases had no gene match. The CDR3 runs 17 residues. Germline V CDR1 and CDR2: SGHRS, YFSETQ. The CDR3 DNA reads TGCGCCAGCAGCCCGGGACAGGGAGATTCGGGCCCCTATGGCTACACCTTC. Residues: CASSPGQGDSGPYGYTF.

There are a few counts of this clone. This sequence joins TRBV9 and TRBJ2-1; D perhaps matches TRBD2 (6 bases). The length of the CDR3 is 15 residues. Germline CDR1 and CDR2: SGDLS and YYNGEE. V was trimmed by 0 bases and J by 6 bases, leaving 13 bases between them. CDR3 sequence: CASSVGGSSANEQFF. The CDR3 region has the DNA TGTGCCAGCAGCGTAGGGGGTTCTAGCGCCAATGAGCAGTTCTTC.

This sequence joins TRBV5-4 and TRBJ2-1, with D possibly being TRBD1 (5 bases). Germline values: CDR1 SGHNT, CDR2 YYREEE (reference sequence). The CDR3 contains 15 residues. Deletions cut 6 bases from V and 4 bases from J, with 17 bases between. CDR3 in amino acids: CASTWGRSLYNEQFF. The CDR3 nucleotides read TGTGCCAGCACCTGGGGCAGGAGCTTGTACAATGAGCAGTTCTTC. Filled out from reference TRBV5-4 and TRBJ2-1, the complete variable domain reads ETGVTQSPTHLIKTRGQQVTLRCSSQSGHNTVSWYQQALGQGPQFIFQYYREEENGRGNFPPRFSGLQFPNYSSELNVNALELDDSALYLCASTWGRSLYNEQFFGPGTRLTVL.

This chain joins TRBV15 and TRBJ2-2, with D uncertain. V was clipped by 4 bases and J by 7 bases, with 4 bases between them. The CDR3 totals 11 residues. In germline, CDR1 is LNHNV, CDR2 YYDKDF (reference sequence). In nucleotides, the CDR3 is TGTGCCACCAGCACAGGCGGGGAGCTGTTTTTT. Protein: CATSTGGELFF. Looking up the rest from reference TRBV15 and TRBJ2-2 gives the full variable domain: DAMVIQNPRYQVTQFGKPVTLSCSQTLNHNVMYWYQQKSSQAPKLLFHYYDKDFNNEADTPDNFQSRRPNTSFCFLDIRSPGLGDTAMYLCATSTGGELFFGEGSRLTVL.

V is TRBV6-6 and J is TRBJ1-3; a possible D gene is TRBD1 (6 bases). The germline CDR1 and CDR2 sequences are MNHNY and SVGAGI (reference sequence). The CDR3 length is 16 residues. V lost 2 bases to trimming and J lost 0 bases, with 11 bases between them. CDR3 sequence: CASSYGTPSSGNTIYF. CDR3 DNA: TGTGCCAGCAGTTACGGGACACCTTCCTCTGGAAACACCATATATTTT.

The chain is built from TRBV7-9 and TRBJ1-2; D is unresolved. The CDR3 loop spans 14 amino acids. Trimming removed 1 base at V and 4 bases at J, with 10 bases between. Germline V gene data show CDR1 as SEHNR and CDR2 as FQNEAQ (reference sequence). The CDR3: CASSLEEGIYGYTF. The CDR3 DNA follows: TGTGCCAGCAGCTTAGAAGAGGGAATCTATGGCTACACCTTC.

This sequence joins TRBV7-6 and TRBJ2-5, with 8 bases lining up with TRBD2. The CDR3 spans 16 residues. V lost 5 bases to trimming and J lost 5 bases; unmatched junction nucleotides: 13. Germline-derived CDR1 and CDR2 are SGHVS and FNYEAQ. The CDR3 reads CASSPTIAGIRETQYF. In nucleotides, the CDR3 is TGTGCCAGCAGCCCAACCATAGCGGGGATACGGGAGACCCAGTACTTC.

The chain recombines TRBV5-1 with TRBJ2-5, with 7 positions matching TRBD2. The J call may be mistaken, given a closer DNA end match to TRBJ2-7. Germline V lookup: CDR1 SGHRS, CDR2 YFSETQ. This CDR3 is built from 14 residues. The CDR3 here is CASSPGRASREQYF. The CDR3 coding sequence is TGCGCCAGCAGTCCGGGGAGGGCTAGCCGCGAGCAGTACTTC.

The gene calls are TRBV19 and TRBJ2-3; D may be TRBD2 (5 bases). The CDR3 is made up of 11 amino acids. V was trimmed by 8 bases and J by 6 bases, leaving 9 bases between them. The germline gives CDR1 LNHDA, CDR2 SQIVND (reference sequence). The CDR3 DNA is TGTGCCAGTCGCACGGGGGATACGCAGTATTTT. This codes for CASRTGDTQYF.

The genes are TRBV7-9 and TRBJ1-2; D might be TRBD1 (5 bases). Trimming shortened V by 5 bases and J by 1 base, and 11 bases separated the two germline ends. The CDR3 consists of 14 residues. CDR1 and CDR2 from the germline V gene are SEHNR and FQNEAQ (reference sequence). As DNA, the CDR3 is TGTGCCAGCAGCATGGACAAGATTAACTATGGCTACACCTTC. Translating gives CASSMDKINYGYTF. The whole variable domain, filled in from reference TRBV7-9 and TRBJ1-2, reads DTGVSQNPRHKITKRGQNVTFRCDPISEHNRLYWYRQTLGQGPEFLTYFQNEAQLEKSRLLSDRFSAERPKGSFSTLEIQRTEQGDSAMYLCASSMDKINYGYTFGSGTRLTVV.

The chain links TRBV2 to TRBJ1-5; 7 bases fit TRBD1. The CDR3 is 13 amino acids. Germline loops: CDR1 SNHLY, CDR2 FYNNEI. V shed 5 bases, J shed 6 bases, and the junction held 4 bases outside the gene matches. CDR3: CASSRTGSQPQHF. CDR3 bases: TGTGCCAGCAGTAGGACAGGAAGTCAGCCCCAGCATTTT.

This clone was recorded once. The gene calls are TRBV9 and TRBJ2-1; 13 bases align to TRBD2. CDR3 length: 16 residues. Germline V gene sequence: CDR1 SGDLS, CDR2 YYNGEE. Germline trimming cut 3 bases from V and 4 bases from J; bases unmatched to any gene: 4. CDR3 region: CASSETGLAGYNEQFF. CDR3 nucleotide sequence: TGTGCCAGCAGCGAGACGGGACTAGCGGGGTACAATGAGCAGTTCTTC.